This T cell receptor (beta chain) was captured by sequencing in a study of T cells in tuberculosis. Study-wide context: Sequenced TCRs come from CD1B-GMM tetramer-binding T cells.

Germline values: CDR1 MGHRA, CDR2 YSYEKL. The CDR3 spans 16 residues. V gave up 4 bases and J gave up 9 bases, with 21 bases separating them. This clone has only one observation. Time point in this sample: new active TB diagnosis, blood taken before or within 7 days of starting treatment. Repertoires were generated with immunoSEQ multiplex PCR, while TCRdb's copy carries only in-frame clones and drops some. In the table there are over 30,000 clones, 87% of which are singletons. This sequence joins TRBV4-1 and TRBJ2-2; a possible D gene is TRBD2 (8 bases). This receptor was identified in an adult with tuberculosis. The starting material was PBMCs, obtained at tuberculosis diagnosis. In DNA form, the CDR3 reads TGCGCCAGCAGCCTCCGACAGGGACTAGAGTCGAGGGAGCTGTTTTTT. Translated: CASSLRQGLESRELFF.